Sequencing of this TCR beta chain was carried out in a study of T cell responses to AZD1222 COVID-19 vaccine. Concerning this clone: Its matching antigen is unknown.

This CDR3 comprises 14 residues. CDR1 LGHNA and CDR2 YSLEER come from the germline V gene. The junction had 9 bases not matched to a gene; V was cut back by 0 bases and J by 13 bases. The table came from immunoSEQ multiplex PCR; TCRdb's copy has only in-frame clones and leaves some out. The sample lists thousands of clones; about 88% were seen once. Findings and limits, study-wide: Only six or seven AZD1222 recipients were seropositive at baseline. Clonal diversity was possibly underestimated; the donors were predominantly white British and more often female. Unmutated variant regions are reportedly targeted by nearly half of spike-specific TCRs.

Second doses were pooled across both intervals (about 4 or about 12 weeks). This specimen was peripheral blood, taken 28 days after the second AZD1222 dose. The chain links TRBV4-3 to TRBJ1-2; 9 bases are shared with TRBD1. This clonotype was obtained from an adult who received the AZD1222 COVID-19 vaccine. Here the CDR3 reads CASSQDKGTGTLTF. The CDR3, as DNA: TGCGCCAGCAGCCAAGATAAAGGGACAGGGACCCTCACCTTC.